Below are 29 T cell receptor beta chains sequenced from a single sample in a study of cytomegalovirus exposure and HLA in healthy donors. PCR was performed using 60 Vbeta and 13 Jbeta primers. Profiled with immunoSEQ multiplex PCR; TCRdb holds only in-frame clones, not every one. The sample has some 150,000 clones, about 80% seen once. The sequenced sample was PBMCs. Receptor source: a male donor in good health and CMV-seronegative.

The chain recombines TRBV30 with TRBJ1-5; TRBD1 might be the D (6 bases). V lost 0 bases, J lost 8 bases, and 14 bases lay in between. CDR1 GTSNPN and CDR2 SVGIG come from the germline V gene (reference sequence). The CDR3 sequence is 14 residues long. As DNA, the CDR3 is TGTGCCTGGAGTGTATCGGGGGGCGCGAAGCCCCAGCATTTT. It translates to CAWSVSGGAKPQHF.

The V and J genes are TRBV19 and TRBJ2-3, with D perhaps matching TRBD1 (6 bases). V was pared by 5 bases and J by 2 bases, with 11 bases between. Per the germline V gene, CDR1 is LNHDA and CDR2 is SQIVND (reference sequence). This CDR3 has 14 amino acids. The CDR3 DNA follows: TGTGCCAGTAGTTCTACAGGGTACACAGATACGCAGTATTTT. This translates into CASSSTGYTDTQYF. Supplemented by reference TRBV19 and TRBJ2-3, the full variable domain reads DGGITQSPKYLFRKEGQNVTLSCEQNLNHDAMYWYRQDPGQGLRLIYYSQIVNDFQKGDIAEGYSVSREKKESFPLTVTSAQKNPTAFYLCASSSTGYTDTQYFGPGTRLTVL.

The chain recombines TRBV19 with TRBJ1-5; 8 bases agree with TRBD1. The germline CDR1 and CDR2 sequences are LNHDA and SQIVND (reference sequence). V trimming: 0 bases; J trimming: 1 base; junction bases outside the gene matches: 11. This CDR3 has 19 residues. CDR3 region: CASSIDGRGRRGSNQPQHF. In DNA, the CDR3 is TGTGCCAGTAGTATAGATGGCAGGGGGCGCCGAGGGAGCAATCAGCCCCAGCATTTT.

The V gene is TRBV27, the J gene TRBJ2-7, with 10 positions matching TRBD2. Trimming cost V 5 bases and J 6 bases; bases outside gene matches: 13. Germline CDR1 reads MNHEY; CDR2 reads SMNVEV (reference sequence). The CDR3 runs 16 residues. Written as DNA, the CDR3 is TGTGCCAGCAGTGCTAGCGGGAGAGTCAGAGTGGGCGAGCAGTACTTC. Encoded protein: CASSASGRVRVGEQYF.

The V and J genes are TRBV6-5 and TRBJ2-7, with 10 bases that match TRBD2. Germline V gives CDR1 MNHEY, CDR2 SVGAGI. This CDR3 contains 15 residues. V dropped 2 bases and J dropped 5; count of bases not matched to a gene: 6. In nucleotides, the CDR3 is TGTGCCAGCAGTTACGCCGTAGCGGGGGGCAACGAGCAGTACTTC. As protein: CASSYAVAGGNEQYF.

Details on this clone: Other DNA sequences in this specimen translate into the identical CDR3. The V and J genes are TRBV29-1 and TRBJ1-4, with D tentatively TRBD1 (6 bases). The CDR3 covers 12 residues. Germline values: CDR1 SQVTM, CDR2 ANQGSEA. V lost 6 bases and J 7 bases, leaving 12 bases between the germline ends. As DNA, the CDR3 is TGCAGCGTCGCGGGGGGCAGTGAAAAACTGTTTTTT. The encoded protein is CSVAGGSEKLFF. The whole variable domain, remainder taken from reference TRBV29-1 and TRBJ1-4, is SAVISQKPSRDICQRGTSLTIQCQVDSQVTMMFWYRQQPGQSLTLIATANQGSEATYESGFVIDKFPISRPNLTFSTLTVSNMSPEDSSIYLCSVAGGSEKLFFGSGTQLSVL.

The genes are TRBV27 and TRBJ1-1; a possible D gene is TRBD1 (5 bases). This CDR3 contains 15 residues. Trimming stripped 3 bases from V and 5 bases from J, with 16 bases between. The germline V gene encodes CDR1 MNHEY and CDR2 SMNVEV (reference sequence). CDR3: CASSLNARVVTEAFF. DNA for the CDR3: TGTGCCAGCAGTTTGAACGCCAGGGTTGTAACTGAAGCTTTCTTT.

This chain connects TRBV11-1 to TRBJ2-2; possible D gene TRBD2, 6 bases. Germline V CDR1 and CDR2: SGHAT, FQDESV (reference sequence). The CDR3 is 15 residues long. The ends were cut back, 2 bases at V and 2 bases at J, with 9 bases in the middle. The CDR3 sequence is CASSLLARNTGELFF. The CDR3 DNA reads as TGTGCCAGCAGCTTACTAGCGAGAAACACCGGGGAGCTGTTTTTT.

The rearrangement links TRBV13 to TRBJ2-2; TRBD2 agrees at 7 bases. The CDR3 consists of 17 residues. Trimming cost V 1 base and J 3 bases; bases outside gene matches: 8. Germline V lookup: CDR1 PRHDT, CDR2 FYEKMQ (reference sequence). The CDR3 loop reads CASSLDGTGGYTGELFF. DNA for the CDR3: TGTGCCAGCAGCTTAGACGGGACGGGAGGCTACACCGGGGAGCTGTTTTTT.

The chain employs TRBV11-3 and TRBJ1-6, with D unresolved. This CDR3 is 19 amino acids long. Germline V CDR1 and CDR2: SGHNT, YENEEA. Trimming shortened V by 4 bases and J by 0 bases, and 19 bases separated the two germline ends. CDR3 sequence (DNA): TGTGCCAGCAGCTCTTCCCGGGTCCCGAAGAGCTCCTATAATTCACCCCTCCACTTT. It yields the protein CASSSSRVPKSSYNSPLHF.

This clone was counted a few times. The rearrangement joins TRBV19 to TRBJ2-7, with 9 bases that match TRBD1. This CDR3 contains 15 residues. J lost 2 bases, V lost 0 bases, and 2 bases had no gene match. The V gene's germline CDR1 is LNHDA and CDR2 SQIVND (reference sequence). The DNA of the CDR3 is TGTGCCAGTAGTATAGACGGGACAGGGCCCTACGAGCAGTACTTC. This translates into CASSIDGTGPYEQYF.

The V call is TRBV2, the J call TRBJ1-1, with a weak D call TRBD1 (5 bases). Germline CDR1 SNHLY, CDR2 FYNNEI. Deletions cut 6 bases from V and 0 bases from J, with 11 bases between. The CDR3 covers 14 residues. Here the CDR3 DNA reads TGTGCCAGCAGGCCGACAGACCTGAACACTGAAGCTTTCTTT. Translation: CASRPTDLNTEAFF.

In its sample, this clone was seen once. V gene TRBV30 combines with J gene TRBJ1-2, with a tentative D call TRBD1 (5 bases). Germline CDR1 reads GTSNPN; CDR2 reads SVGIG (reference sequence). CDR3 length: 11 amino acids. V shed 1 base and J shed 7 bases, with 7 bases lying between them. The DNA for the CDR3 is TGTGCCTGGAGTGGTCAGGGTGGCTACACCTTC. Its translation is CAWSGQGGYTF.

CDR3 loop: CASSLVTRDNNEQFF. CDR3 sequence (DNA): TGTGCCAGCAGCTTGGTAACGAGGGATAACAATGAGCAGTTCTTC. V is TRBV5-6 and J is TRBJ2-1, with D perhaps matching TRBD2 (5 bases). V dropped 0 bases and J dropped 5 bases, with 12 bases sitting between them. This CDR3 comprises 15 residues. In germline, CDR1 is SGHDT, CDR2 YYEEEE.

The V call is TRBV6-5, the J call TRBJ2-7; TRBD2 matches at 10 bases. The CDR3 is 14 residues long. The V segment lost 6 bases and the J segment 0 bases; nucleotides outside the gene matches: 2. Germline V gives CDR1 MNHEY, CDR2 SVGAGI. The chain's CDR3 is CASSLAGASYEQYF. The CDR3 DNA reads TGTGCCAGCAGCCTAGCGGGAGCCTCCTACGAGCAGTACTTC.

The chain couples TRBV6-5 to TRBJ1-1; 10 nucleotides align to TRBD1. The trim removed 10 bases at V and 5 bases at J, leaving 7 bases unmatched. This CDR3 spans 13 amino acids. CDR1 MNHEY and CDR2 SVGAGI come from the germline V gene. CDR3 sequence: CATDRGRGTEAFF. CDR3 bases: TGTGCCACCGACAGGGGGCGCGGAACTGAAGCTTTCTTT.

CDR3 residues: CASSANMNTEAFF. In DNA form, the CDR3 reads TGTGCCAGCAGCGCAAACATGAACACTGAAGCTTTCTTT. This sequence joins TRBV7-3 and TRBJ1-1; no reliable D call. Germline V lookup: CDR1 SGHTA, CDR2 FQGTGA. Trimming removed 5 bases at V and 0 bases at J, with 7 bases between. The CDR3 has 13 residues.

The chain joins TRBV9 to TRBJ1-2, with D tentatively TRBD1 (5 bases). Germline CDR1 reads SGDLS; CDR2 reads YYNGEE. CDR3 length: 14 amino acids. The V and J ends lost 3 bases and 4 bases respectively, with 13 bases between them. CDR3 sequence reads: CASSGRYQGYGYTF. In DNA form, the CDR3 reads TGTGCCAGCAGCGGCAGGTATCAGGGCTATGGCTACACCTTC.

This sequence joins TRBV6-5 and TRBJ1-2, with 7 bases that match TRBD1. J lost 4 bases, V lost 5 bases, and 7 bases had no gene match. This CDR3 spans 14 amino acids. Germline assignment: CDR1 MNHEY and CDR2 SVGAGI. The CDR3 bases are TGTGCCAGCAGTGAGAGAGGGGGCACCTATGGCTACACCTTC. It yields the protein CASSERGGTYGYTF.

This clone was observed a single time. This chain links TRBV5-1 with TRBJ1-3; 7 bases match TRBD1. The CDR3 is 16 amino acids. Trimming removed 5 bases from V and 0 bases from J; junction bases left unmatched: 8. Germline CDR1 SGHRS, CDR2 YFSETQ. The CDR3 sequence is CASSYRGEGSGNTIYF. The CDR3 DNA reads as TGCGCCAGCAGTTACAGGGGAGAGGGCTCTGGAAACACCATATATTTT.

The chain links TRBV6-4 to TRBJ2-5, with D perhaps TRBD2 (5 bases). The closer fit of TRBJ2-7 to the DNA end suggests the J call may be wrong. The length of the CDR3 is 14 residues. Looked up from germline, CDR1 is MRHNA and CDR2 is SNTAGT. CDR3 in amino acids: CASSVNSDSYEQYF. The CDR3 DNA is TGTGCCAGCAGTGTGAATAGCGACTCCTACGAGCAGTACTTC.

The chain uses TRBV4-1 and TRBJ2-1, with D possibly TRBD2 on 6 matching bases. CDR3 length: 16 amino acids. CDR1 and CDR2 from the germline V gene are MGHRA and YSYEKL. Between the trimmed V and J ends, which lost 0 bases and 2 bases, there was a span of 11 bases. Here the CDR3 reads CASSQDIAETYNEQFF. The CDR3 nucleotides are TGCGCCAGCAGCCAAGATATAGCGGAGACCTACAATGAGCAGTTCTTC.

The rearrangement links TRBV7-9 to TRBJ1-5, with no clear D. V was clipped by 2 bases and J by 6 bases, with 8 bases between them. The germline V gene has CDR1 SEHNR and CDR2 FQNEAQ (reference sequence). This CDR3 region has 13 residues. DNA for the CDR3: TGTGCCAGCAGCTTACTCGCGGGTCAGCCCCAGCATTTT. Its protein product is CASSLLAGQPQHF.

The rearrangement links TRBV2 to TRBJ1-5; D is unresolved. Germline V gives CDR1 SNHLY, CDR2 FYNNEI. CDR3 length equals 14 residues. V lost 6 bases and J 6 bases, leaving 15 bases between the germline ends. Here the CDR3 reads CASSGVGSSQPQHF. In DNA, the CDR3 is TGTGCCAGCAGCGGGGTCGGCTCCAGTCAGCCCCAGCATTTT.

This chain connects TRBV9 to TRBJ2-1; D is perhaps TRBD2 (5 bases). Trimming took off 0 bases at V and 9 bases at J, with 16 bases between the two ends. The CDR3 length is 15 residues. Germline V CDR1 and CDR2: SGDLS, YYNGEE. The CDR3 reads CASSVGTSRFGEQFF. In DNA form, the CDR3 reads TGTGCCAGCAGCGTAGGGACTTCCCGCTTCGGTGAGCAGTTCTTC.

This clone came up a few times. The rearrangement joins TRBV27 to TRBJ1-2; 8 bases are a match to TRBD1. The V gene's germline CDR1 is MNHEY and CDR2 SMNVEV (reference sequence). J gave up 4 bases and V 1 base, and 8 bases lay outside the gene matches. The CDR3 consists of 16 residues. The CDR3 loop reads CASSLYGQGEIYGYTF. The CDR3 region has the DNA TGTGCCAGCAGTTTATATGGACAGGGCGAAATCTATGGCTACACCTTC.

The chain recombines TRBV4-2 with TRBJ1-3; D gene unclear. V lost 1 base and J lost 0, with 13 bases in between. This CDR3 has 17 amino acids. Germline assignment: CDR1 LGHNA and CDR2 YNFKEQ. CDR3 DNA: TGTGCCAGCAGCCAAGTCCAGGCGGGAGACTCTGGAAACACCATATATTTT. Encoded protein: CASSQVQAGDSGNTIYF.

The chain carries TRBV7-9 and TRBJ1-5; TRBD1 might be the D (5 bases). From germline, CDR1 is SEHNR and CDR2 FQNEAQ (reference sequence). The CDR3 contains 15 residues. V was trimmed by 3 bases and J by 8 bases, leaving 17 bases between them. This chain's CDR3 is CASSLDNHREEPQHF. CDR3 bases: TGTGCCAGCAGCTTGGACAACCATCGAGAGGAGCCCCAGCATTTT.

The J gene is TRBJ2-3, the V gene TRBV10-3, with TRBD2 identical over 10 bases. With 6 bases clipped from V and 3 bases from J, the junction kept 6 bases outside the gene matches. Germline V lookup: CDR1 ENHRY, CDR2 SYGVKD. The CDR3 sequence is 15 residues long. DNA of the CDR3: TGTGCCATCAGCACAGCGGGAGGGACTACAGATACGCAGTATTTT. The encoded protein is CAISTAGGTTDTQYF.